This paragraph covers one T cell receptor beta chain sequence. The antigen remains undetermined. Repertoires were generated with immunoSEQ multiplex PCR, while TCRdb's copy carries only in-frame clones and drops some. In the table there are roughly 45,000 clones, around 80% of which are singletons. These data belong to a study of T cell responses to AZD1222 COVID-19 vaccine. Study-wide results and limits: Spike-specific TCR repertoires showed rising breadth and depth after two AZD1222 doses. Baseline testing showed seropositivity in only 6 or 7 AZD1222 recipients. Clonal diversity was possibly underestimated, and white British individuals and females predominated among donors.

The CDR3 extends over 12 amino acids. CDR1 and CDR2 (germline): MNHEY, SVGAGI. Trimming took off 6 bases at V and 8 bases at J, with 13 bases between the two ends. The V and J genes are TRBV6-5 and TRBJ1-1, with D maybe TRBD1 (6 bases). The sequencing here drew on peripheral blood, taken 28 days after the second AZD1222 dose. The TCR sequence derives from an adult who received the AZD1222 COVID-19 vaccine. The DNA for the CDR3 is TGTGCCAGCAGATTATCAACAGGGGAAGCTTTCTTT. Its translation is CASRLSTGEAFF.